These T cell receptor beta chains were read from a single sample in a study of tumour-infiltrating T cells in Burkitt lymphoma. Only in-frame clones appear in the TCRdb table, and some are missing; sequencing was by immunoSEQ multiplex PCR. This sample has approximately 4,900 clones; approximately 10% occur once, and the top ten carry around 2.1%. The source material was tumor tissue. Every receptor here comes from a human donor with diffuse large B-cell lymphoma. Each CDR3 is given with its conserved first and last residue. Fields, in order: clone size, J gene, D gene, V gene, CDR3 DNA, CDR3 protein. The D gene is left open where the match is weak. Size is stated for part of the rows, as once, few or many counts, or as a class when the clone is expanded.

>few|TRBJ2-7|TRBD1|TRBV19
TGTGCCAGTAGCCGCCCCGGGACAGTCTACGAGCAGTACTTC
CASSRPGTVYEQYF
>few|TRBJ2-5|.|TRBV5-4
TGTGCCAGCAGCTTGGCTAGCGTCAAAGAGACCCAGTACTTC
CASSLASVKETQYF
>.|TRBJ1-4|.|TRBV7-6
TGTGCCAGCAGCCTCGTGATGGGGCCGGATGAAAAACTGTTTTTT
CASSLVMGPDEKLFF
>few|TRBJ1-5|.|TRBV19
TGTGCCAGTAGTACAGCCCATTTTCAGCCCCAGCATTTT
CASSTAHFQPQHF
>large|TRBJ2-5|.|TRBV7-7
TGTGCCAGCAGCTTAGGGGGAAAAGAGACCCAGTACTTC
CASSLGGKETQYF
>.|TRBJ2-1|TRBD2|TRBV10-3
TGTGCCATCAGTGTCAGACTAGCGGGGGGGCCGAATGAGCAGTTCTTC
CAISVRLAGGPNEQFF
>.|TRBJ1-3|.|TRBV28
TGTGCCAGCAGTTTTATCGCGAGCTCTGGAAACACCATATATTTT
CASSFIASSGNTIYF
>few|TRBJ1-1|.|TRBV6-1
TGTGCCAGCAGTGAACAGGGTATGAACACTGAAGCTTTCTTT
CASSEQGMNTEAFF
>.|TRBJ1-4|.|TRBV6-5
TGTGCCAGCAGTTACTCGATGACCTCAACCAATGAAAAACTGTTTTTT
CASSYSMTSTNEKLFF
>few|TRBJ1-1|.|TRBV5-8
TGTGCCAGCAGCGATCGGACGGTGAACACTGAAGCTTTCTTT
CASSDRTVNTEAFF
>.|TRBJ2-6|.|TRBV5-1
TGCGCCAGCAGCGTGAGACAGTTAGTCTCTGGGGCCAACGTCCTGACTTTC
CASSVRQLVSGANVLTF
>.|TRBJ1-1|.|TRBV27
TGTGCCAGCAGTCGACGGGGGGGAATCTCTGACACTGAAGCTTTCTTT
CASSRRGGISDTEAFF
>.|TRBJ1-3|TRBD1|TRBV27
TGTGCCAGCAGTCCTCGAGGGACAGGCTCTGGAAACACCATATATTTT
CASSPRGTGSGNTIYF
>.|TRBJ1-2|.|TRBV28
TGTGCCAGCAGTCCCCCGGGAGAGGGCTATGGCTACACCTTC
CASSPPGEGYGYTF
>few|TRBJ1-1|TRBD1|TRBV6-6
TGTGCCAGCAGTTGGGACAGGGCCGTTGAAGCTTTCTTT
CASSWDRAVEAFF
>.|TRBJ2-1|.|TRBV10-3
TGTGCCATCAGTCCGGACATGAGCTCCTACAATGAGCAGTTCTTC
CAISPDMSSYNEQFF
>few|TRBJ2-7|.|TRBV4-2
TGTGCCGCTAGGGGGGACAGCTCCTACGAGCAGTACTTC
CAARGDSSYEQYF
>.|TRBJ1-5|.|TRBV5-6
TGTGCCAGCAGTTATAGCAATCAGCCCCAGCATTTT
CASSYSNQPQHF
>few|TRBJ2-2|TRBD1|TRBV27
TGTGCCAGCACCCGGACAGGGGTCACCGGGGAGCTGTTTTTT
CASTRTGVTGELFF
>.|TRBJ1-2|TRBD1|TRBV10-2
TGCGCCAGCAGCCAGGTGGACAGGGCTAACTATGGCTACACCTTC
CASSQVDRANYGYTF
>few|TRBJ1-2|.|TRBV5-4
TGTGCCAGCAGCCCGATGGGGACCGTCCGTGCTACGGGCTACACCTTC
CASSPMGTVRATGYTF
>.|TRBJ1-3|.|TRBV14
TGTGCCAGCAGTCCAATTCCCATAGGCACAGCTACTGGAAACACCATATATTTT
CASSPIPIGTATGNTIYF
>.|TRBJ2-7|.|TRBV27
TGTGCCAGCAGCGTAGGTAACGAGCAGTACTTC
CASSVGNEQYF
>.|TRBJ1-2|.|TRBV10-3
TGTGCCATCAGTGAAACGCAGGCAGCAGCTAACTATGGCTACACCTTC
CAISETQAAANYGYTF
>few|TRBJ1-1|.|TRBV4-1
TGCGCCAGCAGCCCCGAGGCAGGGGTTATGAACACTGAAGCTTTCTTT
CASSPEAGVMNTEAFF
>few|TRBJ1-5|TRBD1|TRBV15
TGTGCCACCAGCAGAGATGGATTCGGACAGGGAGAGGATCAGCCCCAGCATTTT
CATSRDGFGQGEDQPQHF
>few|TRBJ2-5|.|TRBV7-2
TGTGCCAGCAACCTCCTCGGGGGCCCGGGAGAGACCCAGTACTTC
CASNLLGGPGETQYF
>few|TRBJ2-5|.|TRBV7-8
TGTGCCAGCAGCTTAGAGGTGACCCAGTACTTC
CASSLEVTQYF
>few|TRBJ1-6|TRBD1|TRBV5-4
TGTGCCAGCAGCCCCCCAGGGGGTTCACCCCTCCACTTT
CASSPPGGSPLHF